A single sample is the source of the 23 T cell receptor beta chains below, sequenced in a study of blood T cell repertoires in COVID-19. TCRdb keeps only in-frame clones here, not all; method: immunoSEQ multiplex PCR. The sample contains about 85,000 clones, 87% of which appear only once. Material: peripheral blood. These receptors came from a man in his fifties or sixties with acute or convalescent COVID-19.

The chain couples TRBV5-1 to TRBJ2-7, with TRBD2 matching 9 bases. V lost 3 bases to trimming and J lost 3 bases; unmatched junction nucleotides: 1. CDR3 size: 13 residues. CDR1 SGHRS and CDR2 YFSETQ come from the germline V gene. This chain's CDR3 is CASSSTSGYEQYF. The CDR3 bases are TGCGCCAGCAGCTCGACTAGCGGCTACGAGCAGTACTTC.

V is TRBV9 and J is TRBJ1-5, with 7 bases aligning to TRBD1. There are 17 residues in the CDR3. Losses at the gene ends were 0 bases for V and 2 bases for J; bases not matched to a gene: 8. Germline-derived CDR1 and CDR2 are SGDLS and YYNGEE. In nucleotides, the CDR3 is TGTGCCAGCAGCGTAGGAGGAGGGGGCGCGGGCAATCAGCCCCAGCATTTT. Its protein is CASSVGGGGAGNQPQHF.

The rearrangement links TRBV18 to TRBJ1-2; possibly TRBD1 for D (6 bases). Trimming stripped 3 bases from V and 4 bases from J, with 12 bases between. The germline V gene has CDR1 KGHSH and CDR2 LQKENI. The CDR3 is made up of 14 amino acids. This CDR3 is CASSPHPGAYGYTF. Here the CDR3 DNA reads TGTGCCAGCTCACCCCATCCAGGGGCCTATGGCTACACCTTC. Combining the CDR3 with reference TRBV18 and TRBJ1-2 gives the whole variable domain NAGVMQNPRHLVRRRGQEARLRCSPMKGHSHVYWYRQLPEEGLKFMVYLQKENIIDESGMPKERFSAEFPKEGPSILRIQQVVRGDSAAYFCASSPHPGAYGYTFGSGTRLTVV.

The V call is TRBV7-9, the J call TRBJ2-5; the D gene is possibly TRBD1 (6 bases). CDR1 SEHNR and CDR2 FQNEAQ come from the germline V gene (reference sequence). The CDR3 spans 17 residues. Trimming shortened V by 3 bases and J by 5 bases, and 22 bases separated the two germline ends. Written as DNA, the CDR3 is TGTGCCAGCAGCTTCATTCTGCGACAGGTTCGTGTCGAGACCCAGTACTTC. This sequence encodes CASSFILRQVRVETQYF.

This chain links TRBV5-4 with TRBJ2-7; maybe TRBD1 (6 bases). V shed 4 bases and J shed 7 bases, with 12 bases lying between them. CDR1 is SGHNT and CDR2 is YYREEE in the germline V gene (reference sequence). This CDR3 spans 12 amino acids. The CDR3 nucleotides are TGTGCCAGCAGCCCCGGCAGGGGAGAGCAGTACTTC. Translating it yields CASSPGRGEQYF.

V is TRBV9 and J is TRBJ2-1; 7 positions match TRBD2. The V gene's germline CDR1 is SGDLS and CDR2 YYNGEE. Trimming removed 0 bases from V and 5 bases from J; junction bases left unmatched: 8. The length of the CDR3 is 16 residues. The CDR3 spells CASSVDWASGDNEQFF. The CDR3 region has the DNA TGTGCCAGCAGCGTAGACTGGGCTAGCGGAGACAATGAGCAGTTCTTC.

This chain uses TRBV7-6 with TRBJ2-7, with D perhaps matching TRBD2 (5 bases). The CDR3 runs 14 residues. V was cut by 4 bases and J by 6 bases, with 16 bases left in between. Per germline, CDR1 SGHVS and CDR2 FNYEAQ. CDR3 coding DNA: TGTGCCAGCAGCTCCCAGGAGGCAGGAACCGAGCAGTACTTC. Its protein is CASSSQEAGTEQYF.

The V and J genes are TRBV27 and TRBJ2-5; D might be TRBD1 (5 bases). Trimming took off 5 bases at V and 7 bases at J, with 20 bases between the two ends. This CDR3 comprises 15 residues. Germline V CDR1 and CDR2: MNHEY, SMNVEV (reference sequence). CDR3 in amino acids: CASSQKTGIEGTQYF. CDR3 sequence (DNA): TGTGCCAGCAGTCAGAAAACAGGCATCGAAGGGACCCAGTACTTC.

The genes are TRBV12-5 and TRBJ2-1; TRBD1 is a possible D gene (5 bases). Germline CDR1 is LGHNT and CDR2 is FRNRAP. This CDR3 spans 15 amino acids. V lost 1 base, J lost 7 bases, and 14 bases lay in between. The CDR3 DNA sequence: TGTGCTAGTGGTTTGGGCCAGGGTAAGGGGAATGAGCAGTTCTTC. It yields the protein CASGLGQGKGNEQFF.

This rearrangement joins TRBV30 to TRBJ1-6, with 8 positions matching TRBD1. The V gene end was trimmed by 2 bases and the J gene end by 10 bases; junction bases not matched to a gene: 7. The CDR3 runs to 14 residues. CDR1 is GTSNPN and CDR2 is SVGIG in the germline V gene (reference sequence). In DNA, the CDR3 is TGTGCCTGGAGTCAGGACAGGGCCGCGTCACCCCTCCACTTT. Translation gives CAWSQDRAASPLHF.

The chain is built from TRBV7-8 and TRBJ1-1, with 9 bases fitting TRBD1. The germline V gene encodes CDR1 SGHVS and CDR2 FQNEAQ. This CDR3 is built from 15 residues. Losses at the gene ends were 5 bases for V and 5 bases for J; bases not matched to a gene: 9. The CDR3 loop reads CASSPTTGGGTEAFF. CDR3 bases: TGTGCCAGCAGCCCCACGACAGGGGGAGGGACTGAAGCTTTCTTT.

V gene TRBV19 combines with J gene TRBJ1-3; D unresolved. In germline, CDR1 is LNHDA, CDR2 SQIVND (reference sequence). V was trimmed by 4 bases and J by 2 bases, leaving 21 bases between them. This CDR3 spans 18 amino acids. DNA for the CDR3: TGTGCCAGTAGTAAAGGGAGAGAGCGGGAACCCACTGGAAACACCATATATTTT. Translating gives CASSKGREREPTGNTIYF. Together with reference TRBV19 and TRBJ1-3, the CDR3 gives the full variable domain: DGGITQSPKYLFRKEGQNVTLSCEQNLNHDAMYWYRQDPGQGLRLIYYSQIVNDFQKGDIAEGYSVSREKKESFPLTVTSAQKNPTAFYLCASSKGREREPTGNTIYFGEGSWLTVV.

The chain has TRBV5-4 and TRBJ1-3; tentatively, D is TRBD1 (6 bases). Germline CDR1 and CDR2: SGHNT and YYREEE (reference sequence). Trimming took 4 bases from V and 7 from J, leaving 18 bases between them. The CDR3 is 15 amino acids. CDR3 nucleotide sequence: TGTGCCAGCAGCCGATCGGGAGGACAGAGGAACACCATATATTTT. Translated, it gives CASSRSGGQRNTIYF.

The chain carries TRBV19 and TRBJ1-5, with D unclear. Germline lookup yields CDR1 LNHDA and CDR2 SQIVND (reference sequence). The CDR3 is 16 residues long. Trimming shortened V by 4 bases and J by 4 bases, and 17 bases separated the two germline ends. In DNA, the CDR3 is TGTGCCAGTAGTAGTCAACAGAGCCGGGGAAATCAGCCCCAGCATTTT. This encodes CASSSQQSRGNQPQHF.

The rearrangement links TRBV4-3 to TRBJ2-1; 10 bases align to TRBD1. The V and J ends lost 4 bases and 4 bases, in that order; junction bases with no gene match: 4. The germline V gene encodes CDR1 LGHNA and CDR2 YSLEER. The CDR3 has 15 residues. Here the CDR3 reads CASSLGTGAYNEQFF. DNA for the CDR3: TGCGCCAGCAGCCTAGGGACAGGGGCTTACAATGAGCAGTTCTTC.

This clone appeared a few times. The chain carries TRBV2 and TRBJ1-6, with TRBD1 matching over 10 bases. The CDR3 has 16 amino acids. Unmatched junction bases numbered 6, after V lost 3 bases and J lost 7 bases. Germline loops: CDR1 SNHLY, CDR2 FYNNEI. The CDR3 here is CASSEGWDRGNSPLHF. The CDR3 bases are TGTGCCAGCAGTGAGGGGTGGGACAGGGGCAATTCACCCCTCCACTTT. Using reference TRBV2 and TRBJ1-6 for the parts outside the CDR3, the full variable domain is EPEVTQTPSHQVTQMGQEVILRCVPISNHLYFYWYRQILGQKVEFLVSFYNNEISEKSEIFDDQFSVERPDGSNFTLKIRSTKLEDSAMYFCASSEGWDRGNSPLHFGNGTRLTVT.

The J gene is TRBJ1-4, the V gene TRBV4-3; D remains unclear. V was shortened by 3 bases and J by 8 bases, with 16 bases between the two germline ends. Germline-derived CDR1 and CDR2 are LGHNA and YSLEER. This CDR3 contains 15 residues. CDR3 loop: CASSQSTVTREKLFF. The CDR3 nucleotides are TGCGCCAGCAGCCAGTCGACTGTGACGCGCGAAAAACTGTTTTTT.

In DNA form, the CDR3 reads TGTGCCAGCTCACCGTACAGGGGAAGTTTGAACACTGAAGCTTTCTTT. Its translation: CASSPYRGSLNTEAFF. This sequence joins TRBV18 and TRBJ1-1, with 7 bases that match TRBD1. The V gene's germline CDR1 is KGHSH and CDR2 LQKENI. The CDR3 totals 16 residues. V lost 3 bases, J lost 0 bases, and 7 bases stayed unmatched.

The CDR3 nucleotides read TGCGCCAGCAGCCCCTGGACTAGCGGGGGGTCCTACAATGAGCAGTTCTTC. This sequence encodes CASSPWTSGGSYNEQFF. The chain links TRBV4-3 to TRBJ2-1; TRBD2 agrees at 14 bases. The junction had 3 bases not matched to a gene; V was cut back by 4 bases and J by 1 base. CDR1 is LGHNA and CDR2 is YSLEER in the germline V gene. This CDR3 is built from 17 residues.

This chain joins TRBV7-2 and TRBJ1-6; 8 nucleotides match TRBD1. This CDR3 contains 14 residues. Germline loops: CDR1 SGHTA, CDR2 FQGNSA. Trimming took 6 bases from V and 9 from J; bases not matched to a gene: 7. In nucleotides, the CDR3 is TGTGCCAGCAGGACCGACAGGGGAAGTTCACCCCTCCACTTT. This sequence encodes CASRTDRGSSPLHF.

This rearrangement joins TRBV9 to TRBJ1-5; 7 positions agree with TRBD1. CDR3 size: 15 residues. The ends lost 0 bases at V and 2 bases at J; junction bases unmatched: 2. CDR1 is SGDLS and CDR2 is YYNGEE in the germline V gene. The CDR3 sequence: CASSVGQGGNQPQHF. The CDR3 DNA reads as TGTGCCAGCAGCGTAGGACAGGGAGGCAATCAGCCCCAGCATTTT. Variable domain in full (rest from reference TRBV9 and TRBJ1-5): DSGVTQTPKHLITATGQRVTLRCSPRSGDLSVYWYQQSLDQGLQFLIQYYNGEERAKGNILERFSAQQFPDLHSELNLSSLELGDSALYFCASSVGQGGNQPQHFGDGTRLSIL.

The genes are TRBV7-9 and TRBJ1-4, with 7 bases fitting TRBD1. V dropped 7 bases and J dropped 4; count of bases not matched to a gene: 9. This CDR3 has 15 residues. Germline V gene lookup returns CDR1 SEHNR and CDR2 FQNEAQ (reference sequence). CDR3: CASTLLGTDNEKLFF. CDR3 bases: TGTGCCAGCACCCTCCTCGGGACAGATAATGAAAAACTGTTTTTT. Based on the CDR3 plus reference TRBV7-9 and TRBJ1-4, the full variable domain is DTGVSQNPRHKITKRGQNVTFRCDPISEHNRLYWYRQTLGQGPEFLTYFQNEAQLEKSRLLSDRFSAERPKGSFSTLEIQRTEQGDSAMYLCASTLLGTDNEKLFFGSGTQLSVL.

This CDR3 reads CASSLPGLHNEQFF. The CDR3 region has the DNA TGTGCCAGCAGTTTACCGGGACTTCACAATGAGCAGTTCTTC. The chain recombines TRBV27 with TRBJ2-1; weak D call: TRBD2 (6 bases). Trimming removed 2 bases from V and 5 bases from J, with 10 bases in between. Germline V gene data show CDR1 as MNHEY and CDR2 as SMNVEV (reference sequence). CDR3 length: 14 amino acids.